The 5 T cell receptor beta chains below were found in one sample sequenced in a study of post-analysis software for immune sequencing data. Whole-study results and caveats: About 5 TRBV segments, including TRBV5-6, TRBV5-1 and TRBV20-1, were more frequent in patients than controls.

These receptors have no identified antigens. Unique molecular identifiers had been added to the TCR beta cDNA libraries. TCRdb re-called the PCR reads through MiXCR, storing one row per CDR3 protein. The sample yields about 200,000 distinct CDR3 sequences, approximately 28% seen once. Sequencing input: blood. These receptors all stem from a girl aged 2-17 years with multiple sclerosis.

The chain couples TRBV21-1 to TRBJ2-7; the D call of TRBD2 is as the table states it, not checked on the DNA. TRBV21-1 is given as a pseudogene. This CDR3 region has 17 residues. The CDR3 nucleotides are TGTGCCAGCAGCAAAGCGCTTCACGGAGGGCCGATGTACGAGCAGTACTTC. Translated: CASSKALHGGPMYEQYF.

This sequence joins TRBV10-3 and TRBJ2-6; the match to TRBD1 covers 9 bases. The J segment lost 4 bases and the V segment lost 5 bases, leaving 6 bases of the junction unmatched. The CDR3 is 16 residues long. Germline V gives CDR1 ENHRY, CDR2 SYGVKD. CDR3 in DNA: TGTGCCATCAGTCCCGGGACAGGGAACGGGGCCAACGTCCTGACTTTC. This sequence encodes CAISPGTGNGANVLTF.

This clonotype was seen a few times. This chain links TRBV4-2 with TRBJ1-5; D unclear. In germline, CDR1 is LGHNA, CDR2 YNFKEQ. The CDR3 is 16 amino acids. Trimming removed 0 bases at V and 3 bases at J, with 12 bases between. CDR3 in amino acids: CASSQENPGHNQPQHF. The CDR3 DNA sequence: TGTGCCAGCAGCCAAGAAAATCCCGGGCACAATCAGCCCCAGCATTTT.

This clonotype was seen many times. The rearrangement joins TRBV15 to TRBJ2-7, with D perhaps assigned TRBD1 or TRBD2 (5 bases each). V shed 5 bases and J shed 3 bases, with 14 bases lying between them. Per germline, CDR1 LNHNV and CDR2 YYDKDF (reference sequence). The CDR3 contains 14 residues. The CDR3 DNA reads TGTGCCACCAGCCCCCGGGGCAGGGTCTACGAGCAGTACTTC. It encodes CATSPRGRVYEQYF.

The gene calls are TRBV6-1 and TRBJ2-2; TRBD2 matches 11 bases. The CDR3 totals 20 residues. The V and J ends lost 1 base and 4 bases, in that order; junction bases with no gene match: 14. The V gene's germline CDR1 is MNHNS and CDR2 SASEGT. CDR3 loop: CASSEGVRLAGPGGTGELFF. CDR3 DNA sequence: TGTGCCAGCAGTGAAGGAGTCCGACTAGCGGGGCCAGGGGGCACCGGGGAGCTGTTTTTT.